This entry lists 9 T cell receptor beta chains sequenced from one sample in a study of shared clonotypes between healthy human individuals. Assay: immunoSEQ multiplex PCR; the TCRdb copy retains only in-frame clones and omits some. The table records roughly 96,000 clones, about half of them present only once. Material for sequencing was PBMCs. The source of these receptors is a middle-aged woman in good health. Some clones in this sample may be carry-over from other donors' samples.

V and J are TRBV30 and TRBJ2-3; D is unclear. Germline assignment: CDR1 GTSNPN and CDR2 SVGIG (reference sequence). CDR3 length: 13 amino acids. Trimming cost V 1 base and J 1 base, with 6 bases left between them. The CDR3 coding sequence is TGTGCCTGGAGTGGAAAGGGCACAGATACGCAGTATTTT. Its translation: CAWSGKGTDTQYF.

This clone has at least ten counts. This chain connects TRBV21-1 to TRBJ2-7; TRBD2 is taken as the D call from the table, unchecked against the DNA. TRBV21-1 is assigned pseudogene status. The CDR3 has 15 amino acids. The CDR3 sequence is CASSKVDLVTYEQYF. The CDR3 DNA sequence: TGTGCCAGCAGCAAAGTTGACCTAGTCACCTACGAGCAGTACTTC.

This clone was seen only a few times. The CDR3 DNA follows: TGCAGCGTTGAAAGAGGGTCGGGGAGCTCCTACAATGAGCAGTTCTTC. Translated, it gives CSVERGSGSSYNEQFF. The chain has TRBV29-1 and TRBJ2-1; D may be TRBD2 (5 bases). There are 16 residues in the CDR3. Germline V gives CDR1 SQVTM, CDR2 ANQGSEA. Trimming stripped 2 bases from V and 0 bases from J, with 14 bases between.

Comment on this clone: This likely stems from a read error, as it lies one base from a far larger clone. The gene calls are TRBV9 and TRBJ2-5, with D possibly matching TRBD1 (7 bases). Germline CDR1 is SGDLS and CDR2 is YYNGEE. CDR3 length equals 15 residues. V dropped 5 bases and J dropped 7 bases, with 21 bases sitting between them. This chain's CDR3 is CASRAGDSGRVTQYF. CDR3 nucleotides: TGTGCCAGCAGGGCAGGGGACAGCGGGCGGGTGACCCAGTACTTC.

The chain uses TRBV6-1 and TRBJ2-7, with TRBD1 identical over 11 bases. The CDR3 is 15 residues long. Trimming removed 5 bases from V and 2 bases from J; junction bases left unmatched: 5. Germline V lookup: CDR1 MNHNS, CDR2 SASEGT. Here the CDR3 reads CASSRTGGQTYEQYF. The CDR3 nucleotides read TGTGCCAGCAGTCGGACAGGGGGCCAGACCTACGAGCAGTACTTC.

This chain joins TRBV20-1 and TRBJ1-2, with D tentatively TRBD1 (6 bases). Germline V gives CDR1 DFQATT, CDR2 SNEGSKA (reference sequence). The CDR3 extends over 11 amino acids. The V gene lost 4 bases and the J gene lost 8 bases, with 11 bases spanning the gap. The CDR3 coding sequence is TGCAGTGCTAAAAACAGGGAGGGCTACACCTTC. It yields the protein CSAKNREGYTF.

The table lists this clone with many counts. The chain recombines TRBV9 with TRBJ1-4; 9 bases match TRBD1. This CDR3 spans 16 amino acids. The germline CDR1 and CDR2 sequences are SGDLS and YYNGEE. V lost 4 bases and J lost 7; bases outside the gene matches: 11. The CDR3 sequence: CASSTTTGGLGEKLFF. CDR3 coding DNA: TGTGCCAGCAGCACCACCACAGGGGGCTTAGGTGAAAAACTGTTTTTT.

The V call is TRBV5-4, the J call TRBJ2-7; D uncertain. Trimming cost V 1 base and J 6 bases, with 8 bases left between them. CDR1 is SGHNT, CDR2 YYREEE, per germline (reference sequence). The CDR3 covers 12 residues. The CDR3 DNA is TGTGCCAGCAGCTTGTCTGGGCGCGAGCAGTACTTC. As protein: CASSLSGREQYF.

This clone appeared many times. V is TRBV28 and J is TRBJ2-7, with 11 bases fitting TRBD2. V was clipped by 4 bases and J by 4 bases; unmatched bases: 9. This CDR3 has 16 amino acids. Germline assignment: CDR1 MDHEN and CDR2 SYDVKM. The CDR3 reads CASSSLAGGPIYEQYF. The CDR3, as DNA: TGTGCCAGCAGTTCCTTAGCGGGAGGGCCTATTTACGAGCAGTACTTC.